Each of the 30 T cell receptor beta chains below was sequenced from the same sample in a study of post-analysis software for immune sequencing data (dated by TCRdb to the mid-2010s). General conclusions and limits of the study: Significantly higher frequencies in patients than in controls were found for roughly 5 TRBV segments, including TRBV5-6, TRBV5-1 and TRBV20-1.

Their antigens remain unidentified. Libraries were built with PCR. For sequencing, an Illumina HiSeq 2500 was employed. To reduce PCR and sequencing biases, unique molecular identifiers were incorporated into the TCR beta cDNA libraries. The raw public reads went through TCRdb reprocessing: fastp at Q25, MiXCR clone calling, in-frame beta chains kept. Records with the same CDR3 protein are collapsed into one entry carrying the most frequent genes and DNA. This sample holds about half a million distinct CDR3 sequences; approximately 46% were observed only once. Together, the top ten hold roughly 12% of the sample. The sequenced sample consisted of blood. The receptors here all came from a girl aged 5 to 17 with multiple sclerosis.

This clonotype was picked up a small number of times. V is TRBV20-1 and J is TRBJ1-5, with D unclear. V was cut by 2 bases and J by 1 base, with 12 bases left in between. The CDR3 spans 15 residues. Germline CDR1 is DFQATT and CDR2 is SNEGSKA (reference sequence). CDR3 protein: CSARTAGNSNQPQHF. The CDR3 nucleotides are TGCAGTGCTAGAACAGCCGGGAACAGCAATCAGCCCCAGCATTTT.

This clonotype was detected once. The rearrangement links TRBV5-6 to TRBJ2-4; D not certain. V lost 4 bases and J lost 3, with 14 bases in between. Germline V CDR1 and CDR2: SGHDT, YYEEEE. This CDR3 comprises 15 residues. The CDR3 nucleotides are TGTGCCAGCAGCCGTCCCAGGTCTGGCAAAAACATTCAGTACTTC. It encodes CASSRPRSGKNIQYF. The full variable domain, in which reference TRBV5-6 and TRBJ2-4 provide the parts outside the CDR3, is DAGVTQSPTHLIKTRGQQVTLRCSPKSGHDTVSWYQQALGQGPQFIFQYYEEEERQRGNFPDRFSGHQFPNYSSELNVNALLLGDSALYLCASSRPRSGKNIQYFGAGTRLSVL.

V and J are TRBV11-2 and TRBJ2-3, with 7 bases aligning to TRBD1. Germline V CDR1 and CDR2: SGHAT, FQNNGV. With 0 bases clipped from V and 7 bases from J, the junction kept 4 bases outside the gene matches. This CDR3 region has 14 residues. CDR3 DNA: TGTGCCAGCAGCTTAGAAGGGACAGCTTATACGCAGTATTTT. This gives the protein CASSLEGTAYTQYF.

A few counts support this clonotype. The chain carries TRBV19 and TRBJ2-6, with 7 bases aligning to TRBD1. This CDR3 has 16 amino acids. From germline, CDR1 is LNHDA and CDR2 SQIVND (reference sequence). With V trimmed by 9 bases and J by 3 bases, 11 bases remained unmatched. CDR3 nucleotide sequence: TGTGCCAGCAACGACAGGGATGCTCTTGGGGCCAACGTCCTGACTTTC. Protein: CASNDRDALGANVLTF.

V and J are TRBV6-5 and TRBJ2-1; 7 bases map to TRBD2. This CDR3 region has 15 residues. Germline loops: CDR1 MNHEY, CDR2 SVGAGI. Trimming took 8 bases from V and 7 from J; bases not matched to a gene: 14. The CDR3 DNA reads as TGTGCCAGCGACCGACCTGGGGCTAGCGGAAATGAGCAGTTCTTC. Translated, it gives CASDRPGASGNEQFF.

This clonotype was seen only a few times. CDR3 nucleotide sequence: TGTGCCAGCAGCCAAGCCGCCCTTTACAATGAGCAGTTCTTC. Protein sequence: CASSQAALYNEQFF. This chain connects TRBV3-1 to TRBJ2-1; no clear D. Looked up from germline, CDR1 is LGHDT and CDR2 is YNNKEL (reference sequence). V lost 1 base and J lost 4, with 8 bases in between. The CDR3 extends over 14 amino acids.

This clonotype came up a few times. The rearrangement uses TRBV28 and TRBJ1-2, with 7 bases fitting TRBD1. V was clipped by 1 base and J by 4 bases; unmatched bases: 9. CDR1 MDHEN and CDR2 SYDVKM come from the germline V gene. CDR3 length: 16 amino acids. CDR3 residues: CASSLFDRAQGYGYTF. The CDR3 DNA follows: TGTGCCAGCAGTTTATTTGACAGGGCACAGGGCTATGGCTACACCTTC.

This CDR3 is CASSLGQGNWANVLTF. The CDR3 coding sequence is TGCGCCAGCAGCTTAGGACAGGGAAACTGGGCCAACGTCCTGACTTTC. V and J are TRBV5-1 and TRBJ2-6, with 8 bases identical to TRBD1. Germline V gene data show CDR1 as SGHRS and CDR2 as YFSETQ. The J segment lost 5 bases and the V segment lost 2 bases, leaving 6 bases of the junction unmatched. The CDR3 length is 16 residues.

This chain uses TRBV9 with TRBJ2-7; a possible D gene is TRBD2 (6 bases). The tail of the sequence fits TRBJ2-5 better, so the J call may be wrong. CDR1 is SGDLS, CDR2 YYNGEE, per germline. The CDR3 is made up of 15 amino acids. Here the CDR3 DNA reads TGTGCCAGCAGCGCGGAACGTGGCGCGGGGGAGACCCAGTACTTC. It encodes CASSAERGAGETQYF.

V and J are TRBV6-6 and TRBJ2-7; no reliable D call. The CDR3 runs to 13 residues. V lost 5 bases and J lost 6, with 14 bases in between. Germline V gene sequence: CDR1 MNHNY, CDR2 SVGAGI (reference sequence). The CDR3 nucleotides are TGTGCCAGCAGTCAATACTCGATTCCCGAGCAGTACTTC. This codes for CASSQYSIPEQYF.

In its sample, this clonotype was seen once. The chain carries TRBV5-5 and TRBJ1-5, with D possibly TRBD1 on 6 matching bases. V lost 4 bases to trimming and J lost 0 bases, with 23 bases between them. This CDR3 has 19 amino acids. CDR1 is SGHKS, CDR2 YYEKEE, per germline (reference sequence). CDR3 loop: CASSLDGTRERNSNQPQHF. DNA for the CDR3: TGTGCCAGCAGCCTGGACGGGACAAGGGAAAGGAATAGCAATCAGCCCCAGCATTTT. The full variable domain, in which reference TRBV5-5 and TRBJ1-5 provide the parts outside the CDR3, is DAGVTQSPTHLIKTRGQQVTLRCSPISGHKSVSWYQQVLGQGPQFIFQYYEKEERGRGNFPDRFSARQFPNYSSELNVNALLLGDSALYLCASSLDGTRERNSNQPQHFGDGTRLSIL.

The table lists this clonotype with a few counts. The rearrangement links TRBV10-3 to TRBJ2-1, with D possibly TRBD1 on 5 matching bases. The CDR3 contains 16 residues. In germline, CDR1 is ENHRY, CDR2 SYGVKD. V was cut by 6 bases and J by 0 bases, with 15 bases left in between. The CDR3 is CAISPKTDSSYNEQFF. The CDR3 DNA reads as TGTGCCATCAGCCCTAAGACAGATAGCTCCTACAATGAGCAGTTCTTC.

On this clonotype itself: With a much larger clone just one base away, this may be a read error. The chain uses TRBV10-3 and TRBJ2-1, with 14 bases that match TRBD2. The CDR3 is 15 amino acids. Germline assignment: CDR1 ENHRY and CDR2 SYGVKD. The CDR3 nucleotides read TGTGCCATCAGGGGGACTAGCGGGAGTGACAATGAGCGGTTCTTC. Its translation: CAIRGTSGSDNERFF.

CDR3 DNA sequence: TGTGCCAGCAGTTGGACCGGGACAGGGGTCCCCTACGAGCAGTACTTC. This translates into CASSWTGTGVPYEQYF. The chain couples TRBV6-5 to TRBJ2-7; TRBD1 matches 10 bases. Per germline, CDR1 MNHEY and CDR2 SVGAGI. This CDR3 is built from 16 residues. The V and J ends lost 4 bases and 2 bases, in that order; junction bases with no gene match: 8.

This clonotype was found a few times. The V and J genes are TRBV12-3 or TRBV12-4 and TRBJ1-1; D might be TRBD1 (5 bases). The CDR3 contains 14 residues. V lost 5 bases and J 6 bases, leaving 16 bases between the germline ends. The CDR3 is CASSTRVRQPEAFF. The CDR3 DNA follows: TGTGCCAGCAGTACTCGTGTTCGACAGCCTGAAGCTTTCTTT.

Only a few counts were recorded for this clonotype. The chain couples TRBV11-3 to TRBJ2-5, with D unresolved. The length of the CDR3 is 13 residues. Germline CDR1 is SGHNT and CDR2 is YENEEA. Trimming removed 0 bases at V and 6 bases at J, with 8 bases between. CDR3 in amino acids: CASSLELEQTQYF. CDR3 DNA sequence: TGTGCCAGCAGCTTAGAATTGGAGCAGACCCAGTACTTC. The full variable domain, completed using reference TRBV11-3 and TRBJ2-5, is EAGVVQSPRYKIIEKKQPVAFWCNPISGHNTLYWYLQNLGQGPELLIRYENEEAVDDSQLPKDRFSAERLKGVDSTLKIQPAELGDSAVYLCASSLELEQTQYFGPGTRLLVL.

The chain recombines TRBV28 with TRBJ2-7; 10 nucleotides align to TRBD1. This CDR3 has 15 amino acids. Germline V gene sequence: CDR1 MDHEN, CDR2 SYDVKM. Trimming took 7 bases from V and 2 from J; bases not matched to a gene: 8. This chain's CDR3 is CASIGGTGVPYEQYF. Here the CDR3 DNA reads TGTGCCAGCATTGGGGGGACAGGGGTCCCCTACGAGCAGTACTTC.

The chain couples TRBV6-2 or TRBV6-3 to TRBJ2-4; D is unclear. CDR3 length equals 11 residues. V was trimmed by 10 bases and J by 13 bases, leaving 17 bases between them. Germline assignment: CDR1 MNHEY and CDR2 SVGEGT. CDR3 in DNA: TGTGCCACCTCGGCGGCCTACGCGCAGTACTTC. This codes for CATSAAYAQYF.

The V call is TRBV29-1, the J call TRBJ2-7; 7 bases map to TRBD1. Germline lookup yields CDR1 SQVTM and CDR2 ANQGSEA. The V segment lost 6 bases and the J segment 2 bases; nucleotides outside the gene matches: 10. The length of the CDR3 is 14 residues. CDR3 in amino acids: CSVVQGSQPYEQYF. The CDR3 region has the DNA TGCAGCGTCGTACAGGGGTCCCAACCCTACGAGCAGTACTTC.

The CDR3 sequence is CASSFLSYGITDTQYF. CDR3 coding DNA: TGTGCCAGCAGTTTTTTGTCCTACGGGATCACAGATACGCAGTATTTT. The V gene is TRBV12-3 or TRBV12-4, the J gene TRBJ2-3; D possibly corresponds to TRBD2 (5 bases). V lost 3 bases to trimming and J lost 2 bases, with 15 bases between them. The length of the CDR3 is 16 residues.

With respect to this clonotype: One junction end disagrees with the germline gene, perhaps due to a read error. The chain has TRBV25-1 and TRBJ2-3; a weak D match, TRBD2 (5 bases). The CDR3 totals 13 residues. The germline CDR1 and CDR2 sequences are MGHDK and SYGVNS. The CDR3 protein is CVSDPGNTDTQYF. The DNA for the CDR3 is TGTGTCAGCGATCCGGGGAACACAGATACGCAGTATTTT.

The chain uses TRBV7-9 and TRBJ1-1, with TRBD1 as a possible D gene (5 bases). The V end lost 0 bases, the J end lost 6 bases, and 11 bases lay between the germline ends. The CDR3 extends over 14 amino acids. Germline CDR1 SEHNR, CDR2 FQNEAQ (reference sequence). The CDR3 DNA reads as TGTGCCAGCAGCTTAGCGGTCGGGGACGCTGAAGCTTTCTTT. As protein: CASSLAVGDAEAFF. Full variable domain (remainder filled in from reference TRBV7-9 and TRBJ1-1): DTGVSQNPRHKITKRGQNVTFRCDPISEHNRLYWYRQTLGQGPEFLTYFQNEAQLEKSRLLSDRFSAERPKGSFSTLEIQRTEQGDSAMYLCASSLAVGDAEAFFGQGTRLTVV.

The chain has TRBV25-1 and TRBJ2-7; D is ambiguous. CDR3 length: 15 residues. The V end was cut by 6 bases, the J end by 5 bases, with 20 bases between. From germline, CDR1 is MGHDK and CDR2 SYGVNS. CDR3 residues: CASRETGWVRNEQYF. Here the CDR3 DNA reads TGTGCCAGCAGGGAGACTGGCTGGGTTAGGAACGAGCAGTACTTC.

This chain uses TRBV27 with TRBJ1-2, with 8 bases identical to TRBD1. The junction had 7 bases not matched to a gene; V was cut back by 6 bases and J by 1 base. This CDR3 has 15 amino acids. Germline V lookup: CDR1 MNHEY, CDR2 SMNVEV (reference sequence). The DNA of the CDR3 is TGTGCCAGCAGCCCGGACAGGGCTCTTAACTATGGCTACACCTTC. This translates into CASSPDRALNYGYTF.

This clonotype has just a few counts. The V gene is TRBV12-3 or TRBV12-4, the J gene TRBJ1-1; TRBD1 aligns across 7 bases. This CDR3 contains 15 residues. With 3 bases clipped from V and 4 bases from J, the junction kept 8 bases outside the gene matches. Here the CDR3 reads CASSLDRRGFTEAFF. CDR3 coding DNA: TGTGCCAGCAGTTTGGACAGGCGGGGGTTCACTGAAGCTTTCTTT.

Only a few counts were recorded for this clonotype. This rearrangement joins TRBV27 to TRBJ2-5; TRBD1 matches at 9 bases. This CDR3 is 14 amino acids long. Trimming at V came to 5 bases and at J to 4 bases, leaving 5 bases not matched to a gene. The germline gives CDR1 MNHEY, CDR2 SMNVEV (reference sequence). DNA of the CDR3: TGTGCCAGCAGTCCGGACAGGGGCTTAGAGACCCAGTACTTC. The encoded protein is CASSPDRGLETQYF.

V is TRBV3-1 and J is TRBJ2-3; the D is unclear. V was pared by 2 bases and J by 2 bases, with 8 bases between. The CDR3 runs 14 residues. CDR1 is LGHDT and CDR2 is YNNKEL in the germline V gene (reference sequence). The CDR3 sequence is CASSQWANTDTQYF. The CDR3 DNA reads as TGTGCCAGCAGCCAATGGGCTAACACAGATACGCAGTATTTT.

This rearrangement joins TRBV7-2 to TRBJ2-5; 14 positions match TRBD2. The DNA end lines up better with TRBJ2-7; the J call may be wrong. CDR3 length: 15 amino acids. The germline gives CDR1 SGHTA, CDR2 FQGNSA. In DNA form, the CDR3 reads TGTGCCAGCAGCGGACTAGCGGGAGGCTACCACGAGCAGTACTTC. Protein sequence: CASSGLAGGYHEQYF.

CDR3 nucleotide sequence: TGTGCCAGCAGCCAAGGGGGTTCAGATACGCAGTATTTT. Translated: CASSQGGSDTQYF. The genes are TRBV3-1 and TRBJ2-3; D is undetermined. This CDR3 is built from 13 residues. Trimming shortened V by 1 base and J by 4 bases, and 6 bases separated the two germline ends. Per germline, CDR1 LGHDT and CDR2 YNNKEL (reference sequence).

The chain carries TRBV7-2 and TRBJ1-4, with a possible D match to TRBD1 (5 bases). This CDR3 comprises 16 residues. The V gene lost 1 base and the J gene lost 6 bases, with 15 bases spanning the gap. Germline-derived CDR1 and CDR2 are SGHTA and FQGNSA. The DNA for the CDR3 is TGTGCCAGCAGCTTAGATCCGCCAGGGCAGGATGAAAAACTGTTTTTT. Its protein product is CASSLDPPGQDEKLFF.